This is a list of T cell receptor beta chains from one sample in a study of beta chain features in type 1 diabetes. The data were produced by immunoSEQ multiplex PCR, yet TCRdb's version contains in-frame clones alone and is incomplete. This table has a few hundred thousand clones, about 15% appearing once. Sequencing input: naive CD4+ T cells from blood. These receptors were taken from a man younger than 45 with type 1 diabetes. Each CDR3 is given with its conserved first and last residue. Fields, in order: clone size, J gene, D gene, V gene, CDR3 DNA, CDR3 protein. D genes are given only for firm matches. Not every row has a clone size; where given, it reads once, few, many or a size class.

size: .; J: TRBJ2-1; D: TRBD2; V: TRBV7-9; DNA: TGTGCCAGCAGTCGGGGGGGCACCTACAATGAGCAGTTCTTC; CDR3: CASSRGGTYNEQFF
size: .; J: TRBJ2-5; D: TRBD1; V: TRBV29-1; DNA: TGCAGCGCTGTGCAGGGGGCGGAGACCCAGTACTTC; CDR3: CSAVQGAETQYF
size: few; J: TRBJ2-1; D: .; V: TRBV7-9; DNA: TGTGCCAGCAGCTTCTTCACCGGGATACGCTACAATGAGCAGTTCTTC; CDR3: CASSFFTGIRYNEQFF
size: few; J: TRBJ2-3; D: .; V: TRBV2; DNA: TGTGCCAGCAGTGAACAGGGCTCCCCGGCAGATACGCAGTATTTT; CDR3: CASSEQGSPADTQYF
size: .; J: TRBJ2-3; D: TRBD2; V: TRBV2; DNA: TGTGCCAGCAGTGAAAGTGAAGCTAGCGGGAGAAGCACAGATACGCAGTATTTT; CDR3: CASSESEASGRSTDTQYF
size: .; J: TRBJ2-1; D: TRBD2; V: TRBV11-2; DNA: TGTGCCAGCAGCTTACGGGCCGGACTAGCGGGGGACAATGAGCAGTTCTTC; CDR3: CASSLRAGLAGDNEQFF
size: few; J: TRBJ2-3; D: .; V: TRBV30; DNA: TGTGCCTGGAGTGGCCCGGGAGCCATGGATACGCAGTATTTT; CDR3: CAWSGPGAMDTQYF
size: few; J: TRBJ2-3; D: .; V: TRBV19; DNA: TGTGCCAGTGAACCGACAGGACCTAGCACAGATACGCAGTATTTT; CDR3: CASEPTGPSTDTQYF
size: .; J: TRBJ2-1; D: TRBD2; V: TRBV18; DNA: TGTGCCAGCTCACAGGGACTAGCGGAAAACAATGAGCAGTTCTTC; CDR3: CASSQGLAENNEQFF
size: .; J: TRBJ2-5; D: TRBD2; V: TRBV28; DNA: TGTGCCAGCAGTTTAACGACTAGCGGGGGCCACGAGACCCAGTACTTC; CDR3: CASSLTTSGGHETQYF
size: .; J: TRBJ2-7; D: TRBD1; V: TRBV18; DNA: TGTGCCAGCTCACCAAGGGTCGGGACAGGGGACGAGCAGTACTTC; CDR3: CASSPRVGTGDEQYF
size: .; J: TRBJ2-7; D: TRBD1; V: TRBV28; DNA: TGTGCCAGCAGTTCCCGGACAGGGGCGAGCTACGAGCAGTACTTC; CDR3: CASSSRTGASYEQYF
size: few; J: TRBJ2-2; D: .; V: TRBV5-4; DNA: TGTGCCAGCAGCCTACAGATGGGCGGGGAGCTGTTTTTT; CDR3: CASSLQMGGELFF
size: .; J: TRBJ2-2; D: TRBD2; V: TRBV5-1; DNA: TGCGCCAGCAGCGGGGGACTAGCGGGACTGAACACCGGGGAGCTGTTTTTT; CDR3: CASSGGLAGLNTGELFF
size: .; J: TRBJ2-7; D: .; V: TRBV6-5; DNA: TGTGCCAGCAGTCCGGGACACGACTACGAGCAGTACTTC; CDR3: CASSPGHDYEQYF
size: .; J: TRBJ2-7; D: TRBD1; V: TRBV9; DNA: TGTGCCAGCAGCGTGGAGACAGGGGGTTACGAGCAGTACTTC; CDR3: CASSVETGGYEQYF
size: few; J: TRBJ2-5; D: .; V: TRBV27; DNA: TGTGCCAGCAGTTACGAACAGGACCGGGGGGAGACCCAGTACTTC; CDR3: CASSYEQDRGETQYF
size: few; J: TRBJ1-5; D: .; V: TRBV19; DNA: TGTGCCAGTAGTATTGAGTATAGCAATCAGCCCCAGCATTTT; CDR3: CASSIEYSNQPQHF
size: .; J: TRBJ1-1; D: TRBD1; V: TRBV25-1; DNA: TGTGCCAGCAGTGAATATTTAGGGGCAGGGGGAGCTTTCTTT; CDR3: CASSEYLGAGGAFF
size: .; J: TRBJ1-6; D: TRBD1; V: TRBV4-1; DNA: TGCGCCAGCAGACGACAGGGGGAATCACCCCTCCACTTT; CDR3: CASRRQGESPLHF
size: .; J: TRBJ2-5; D: .; V: TRBV18; DNA: TGTGCCAGCTCACCGACAGGTCAAGAGACCCAGTACTTC; CDR3: CASSPTGQETQYF
size: .; J: TRBJ1-4; D: TRBD1; V: TRBV5-1; DNA: TGCGCCAGCAGCTTGGGGACAGGGCTCAAGGAACTGTTTTTT; CDR3: CASSLGTGLKELFF
size: once; J: TRBJ1-6; D: .; V: TRBV10-2; DNA: TGCGCCAGCAGCGGGTACGCTTCACCCCTCCACTTT; CDR3: CASSGYASPLHF
size: few; J: TRBJ2-6; D: .; V: TRBV4-1; DNA: TGCGCCAGCAGCGGTGGGGGCCACTCTGGGGCCAACGTCCTGACTTTC; CDR3: CASSGGGHSGANVLTF
size: few; J: TRBJ2-1; D: TRBD1; V: TRBV27; DNA: TGTGCCAGCAGTTCCCGCGGACAGGGGTTATACAATGAGCAGTTCTTC; CDR3: CASSSRGQGLYNEQFF
size: few; J: TRBJ1-1; D: TRBD1; V: TRBV5-1; DNA: TGCGCCAGCAGCTTGGATCCAGGGGGGAACACTGAAGCTTTCTTT; CDR3: CASSLDPGGNTEAFF
size: few; J: TRBJ2-5; D: .; V: TRBV9; DNA: TGTGCCAGCAGCGGGACGGGGGAAGAGACCCAGTACTTC; CDR3: CASSGTGEETQYF
size: .; J: TRBJ1-2; D: TRBD1; V: TRBV19; DNA: TGTGCCATACACCGACAGGGGGCTGGCTACACCTTC; CDR3: CAIHRQGAGYTF
size: .; J: TRBJ2-1; D: .; V: TRBV7-9; DNA: TGTGCCAGCAGCCTTCGCTCCTACAATGAGCAGTTCTTC; CDR3: CASSLRSYNEQFF
size: few; J: TRBJ2-1; D: TRBD1; V: TRBV6-1; DNA: TGTGCCAGCAGCACAGGGGTGGTCTACAATGAGCAGTTCTTC; CDR3: CASSTGVVYNEQFF
size: few; J: TRBJ2-3; D: TRBD1; V: TRBV9; DNA: TGTGCCAGCCGCCCCCGGGACAGTAGCACAGATACGCAGTATTTT; CDR3: CASRPRDSSTDTQYF
size: few; J: TRBJ1-2; D: TRBD1; V: TRBV7-9; DNA: TGTGCCAGCAGCCCCGGGCAGGGGGCAGATGGCTACACCTTC; CDR3: CASSPGQGADGYTF
size: .; J: TRBJ2-2; D: TRBD2; V: TRBV5-4; DNA: TGTGCCAGCAGCCCGGGACTAGCGACAAACACCGGGGAGCTGTTTTTT; CDR3: CASSPGLATNTGELFF
size: few; J: TRBJ2-2; D: .; V: TRBV11-2; DNA: TGTGCCAGCAGCCAGGACATATTCGGCGGGGAGCTGTTTTTT; CDR3: CASSQDIFGGELFF
size: .; J: TRBJ2-3; D: .; V: TRBV9; DNA: TGTGCCAGCAGCGCCGGGGACTCCCTGTCCGCAGATACGCAGTATTTT; CDR3: CASSAGDSLSADTQYF
size: .; J: TRBJ2-3; D: .; V: TRBV7-8; DNA: TGTGCCAGCAGCTATAGATGGGCTAGCACAGATACGCAGTATTTT; CDR3: CASSYRWASTDTQYF
size: .; J: TRBJ1-4; D: .; V: TRBV30; DNA: TGTGCCTGGAGCCCCCCCCCGGGAGTTGAAAAACTGTTTTTT; CDR3: CAWSPPPGVEKLFF
size: .; J: TRBJ2-7; D: TRBD2; V: TRBV30; DNA: TGTGCCTGGTCAGCGGGAGGCGAGCAGTACTTC; CDR3: CAWSAGGEQYF
size: .; J: TRBJ1-1; D: .; V: TRBV14; DNA: TGTGCCAGCAGCCGTGGGCCCAGTGGGACTGAAGCTTTCTTT; CDR3: CASSRGPSGTEAFF
size: .; J: TRBJ2-3; D: .; V: TRBV4-2; DNA: TGTGCCAGCAGCCAAGACCGGACAGATACGCAGTATTTT; CDR3: CASSQDRTDTQYF
size: few; J: TRBJ2-5; D: TRBD2; V: TRBV11-3; DNA: TGTGCCAGCAGCTCACTAGCGGGGGGGCGCGGTGAGACCCAGTACTTC; CDR3: CASSSLAGGRGETQYF
size: .; J: TRBJ2-1; D: .; V: TRBV30; DNA: TGTGCCTCCCAAAGTCAGGGGTATGAGCAGTTCTTC; CDR3: CASQSQGYEQFF
size: .; J: TRBJ1-1; D: .; V: TRBV18; DNA: TGTGCCAGCTCATCCTATATCATGAACACTGAAGCTTTCTTT; CDR3: CASSSYIMNTEAFF
size: few; J: TRBJ2-1; D: TRBD2; V: TRBV7-2; DNA: TGTGCCAGCAGCTTAGGCGGACTAGCGGGAGGTGAGCAGTTCTTC; CDR3: CASSLGGLAGGEQFF
size: .; J: TRBJ1-1; D: TRBD1; V: TRBV5-1; DNA: TGCGCCAGCAGCTTGGGAGGGGGCGGGACTGAAGCTTTCTTT; CDR3: CASSLGGGGTEAFF
size: few; J: TRBJ2-5; D: .; V: TRBV7-2; DNA: TGTGCCAGCAGCCCAGTCCCCCACCAGGGGGAGACCCAGTACTTC; CDR3: CASSPVPHQGETQYF
size: .; J: TRBJ2-3; D: .; V: TRBV7-2; DNA: TGTGCCAGCAGCCCCGGGCCCCAGGGGGATACGCAGTATTTT; CDR3: CASSPGPQGDTQYF
size: few; J: TRBJ2-5; D: .; V: TRBV11-2; DNA: TGTGCCAGCAACCTCCTTAGGGGGAAAGAGACCCAGTACTTC; CDR3: CASNLLRGKETQYF
size: few; J: TRBJ2-5; D: TRBD1; V: TRBV7-9; DNA: TGTGCCAGCAGCTTCTCGGGGGACAGGGGTGGAGAGACCCAGTACTTC; CDR3: CASSFSGDRGGETQYF
size: few; J: TRBJ2-1; D: .; V: TRBV2; DNA: TGTGCCAGCAGGGCTGGAGGCCGCAGCTCCTACAATGAGCAGTTCTTC; CDR3: CASRAGGRSSYNEQFF
size: few; J: TRBJ1-5; D: .; V: TRBV10-3; DNA: TGTGCCATCGGGGGGGGCAATCAGCCCCAGCATTTT; CDR3: CAIGGGNQPQHF
size: .; J: TRBJ1-1; D: .; V: TRBV11-2; DNA: TGTGCCAGCAGCGCACAGGGTTTGTCCACTGAAGCTTTCTTT; CDR3: CASSAQGLSTEAFF
size: .; J: TRBJ2-1; D: TRBD2; V: TRBV9; DNA: TGTGCCAGCAGCGTACAGCTAGCGGGCCACAATGAGCAGTTCTTC; CDR3: CASSVQLAGHNEQFF
size: few; J: TRBJ2-7; D: .; V: TRBV30; DNA: TGTGCCTGGTCAAGCGGCCGGACAGTAGGCTCCTACGAGCAGTACTTC; CDR3: CAWSSGRTVGSYEQYF
size: few; J: TRBJ1-1; D: .; V: TRBV19; DNA: TGTGCCAGTAGTATAGATCCGGTGAACACTGAAGCTTTCTTT; CDR3: CASSIDPVNTEAFF